The 11 T cell receptor beta chains below were found in one sample sequenced in a study of T cell responses to AZD1222 COVID-19 vaccine. Some clones are missing from TCRdb's copy, which holds only in-frame ones; the method was immunoSEQ multiplex PCR. The table shows about 120,000 clones, with more than 75% occurring only once. The sample was peripheral blood, taken on day 0 of AZD1222 vaccination. The receptor set was obtained from an adult in good health.

This CDR3 reads CASREGGSTDTQYF. CDR3 bases: TGTGCCAGCAGGGAGGGAGGTAGCACAGATACGCAGTATTTT. The chain recombines TRBV6-6 with TRBJ2-3; D is perhaps TRBD2 (6 bases). The germline gives CDR1 MNHNY, CDR2 SVGAGI (reference sequence). The CDR3 sequence is 14 residues long. V lost 6 bases to trimming and J lost 0 bases, with 10 bases between them.

On this clone itself: The sample carries other DNA sequences with the same CDR3. The genes are TRBV28 and TRBJ2-7; D is unclear. Trimming pared 4 bases from V and 1 base from J, leaving 5 bases between. CDR1 MDHEN and CDR2 SYDVKM come from the germline V gene. The CDR3 extends over 12 amino acids. The CDR3 DNA reads as TGTGCCAGCAGTTCCGGGTCCTACGAGCAGTACTTC. Translated: CASSSGSYEQYF. Complete variable domain (other parts from reference TRBV28 and TRBJ2-7): DVKVTQSSRYLVKRTGEKVFLECVQDMDHENMFWYRQDPGLGLRLIYFSYDVKMKEKGDIPEGYSVSREKKERFSLILESASTNQTSMYLCASSSGSYEQYFGPGTRLTVT.

A few counts support this clone. The chain uses TRBV7-9 and TRBJ1-5; perhaps TRBD1 as D (5 bases). The CDR3 has 18 residues. From germline, CDR1 is SEHNR and CDR2 FQNEAQ (reference sequence). V was clipped by 5 bases and J by 2 bases, with 22 bases between them. The CDR3 is CASSRSTGGDGGNQPQHF. CDR3 nucleotide sequence: TGTGCCAGCAGCCGCTCGACTGGAGGGGATGGGGGCAATCAGCCCCAGCATTTT.

V is TRBV7-2 and J is TRBJ2-3; no definite D call. Germline lookup yields CDR1 SGHTA and CDR2 FQGNSA. Trimming stripped 4 bases from V and 0 bases from J, with 14 bases between. The CDR3 covers 16 residues. CDR3 nucleotide sequence: TGTGCCAGCAGCTCCGGTTGGGCTCTGAGCACAGATACGCAGTATTTT. Protein: CASSSGWALSTDTQYF.

This chain joins TRBV25-1 and TRBJ2-5; D may be TRBD1 (6 bases). In germline, CDR1 is MGHDK, CDR2 SYGVNS. This CDR3 is 14 amino acids long. With 3 bases removed from V and 4 bases from J, the gap between germline ends came to 12 bases. CDR3 in amino acids: CASSEVGALETQYF. As DNA, the CDR3 is TGTGCCAGCAGTGAGGTGGGGGCATTAGAGACCCAGTACTTC.

The rearrangement links TRBV7-2 to TRBJ1-1; 9 bases map to TRBD1. The junction had 4 bases not matched to a gene; V was cut back by 5 bases and J by 6 bases. The CDR3 is 13 amino acids. The germline CDR1 and CDR2 sequences are SGHTA and FQGNSA. The chain's CDR3 is CASSEDRGAEAFF. The CDR3 DNA follows: TGTGCCAGCAGCGAGGACAGGGGCGCTGAAGCTTTCTTT. Together with reference TRBV7-2 and TRBJ1-1, the CDR3 gives the full variable domain: GAGVSQSPSNKVTEKGKDVELRCDPISGHTALYWYRQSLGQGLEFLIYFQGNSAPDKSGLPSDRFSAERTGGSVSTLTIQRTQQEDSAVYLCASSEDRGAEAFFGQGTRLTVV.

This chain uses TRBV7-2 with TRBJ1-3; TRBD1 matches at 7 bases. V trimming: 3 bases; J trimming: 0 bases; junction bases outside the gene matches: 8. The CDR3 is made up of 17 amino acids. CDR1 is SGHTA and CDR2 is FQGNSA in the germline V gene. Here the CDR3 reads CASSLSRDRSSGNTIYF. The CDR3 nucleotides read TGTGCCAGCAGCTTGTCCCGGGACAGATCCTCTGGAAACACCATATATTTT. The entire variable domain, with the rest obtained from reference TRBV7-2 and TRBJ1-3, is as follows: GAGVSQSPSNKVTEKGKDVELRCDPISGHTALYWYRQSLGQGLEFLIYFQGNSAPDKSGLPSDRFSAERTGGSVSTLTIQRTQQEDSAVYLCASSLSRDRSSGNTIYFGEGSWLTVV.

Remarks on this clone: The same CDR3 is also encoded by other DNA sequences in this sample. The V gene is TRBV2, the J gene TRBJ2-5, with D possibly TRBD1 on 5 matching bases. The CDR3 extends over 12 amino acids. Germline CDR1 SNHLY, CDR2 FYNNEI. Deletions cut 5 bases from V and 4 bases from J, with 8 bases between. As DNA, the CDR3 is TGTGCCAGCAGTTCAACAGGAGAGACCCAGTACTTC. Amino acids: CASSSTGETQYF. Combining the CDR3 with reference TRBV2 and TRBJ2-5 gives the whole variable domain EPEVTQTPSHQVTQMGQEVILRCVPISNHLYFYWYRQILGQKVEFLVSFYNNEISEKSEIFDDQFSVERPDGSNFTLKIRSTKLEDSAMYFCASSSTGETQYFGPGTRLLVL.

J is TRBJ2-1 and V is TRBV12-3 or TRBV12-4; D gene unclear. The CDR3 is 13 amino acids. Trimming cost V 0 bases and J 8 bases, with 8 bases left between them. The CDR3 nucleotides are TGTGCCAGCAGTTTAGCTCCCCCTTATGAGCAGTTCTTC. As protein: CASSLAPPYEQFF.

This chain uses TRBV12-3 or TRBV12-4 with TRBJ1-1; tentatively, D is TRBD1 (5 bases). Trimming took off 3 bases at V and 8 bases at J, with 10 bases between the two ends. The CDR3 has 12 amino acids. As DNA, the CDR3 is TGTGCCAGCAGTTTCGGGGGGAGGGAAGCTTTCTTT. Translated, it gives CASSFGGREAFF.

The chain uses TRBV7-9 and TRBJ2-1; 14 bases map to TRBD2. CDR1 and CDR2 from the germline V gene are SEHNR and FQNEAQ (reference sequence). The J segment lost 9 bases and the V segment lost 2 bases, leaving 3 bases of the junction unmatched. CDR3 length: 15 amino acids. The DNA for the CDR3 is TGTGCCAGCAGCTTAACCGGGACTAGCGGGAGTGAGCAGTTCTTC. Its translation: CASSLTGTSGSEQFF.